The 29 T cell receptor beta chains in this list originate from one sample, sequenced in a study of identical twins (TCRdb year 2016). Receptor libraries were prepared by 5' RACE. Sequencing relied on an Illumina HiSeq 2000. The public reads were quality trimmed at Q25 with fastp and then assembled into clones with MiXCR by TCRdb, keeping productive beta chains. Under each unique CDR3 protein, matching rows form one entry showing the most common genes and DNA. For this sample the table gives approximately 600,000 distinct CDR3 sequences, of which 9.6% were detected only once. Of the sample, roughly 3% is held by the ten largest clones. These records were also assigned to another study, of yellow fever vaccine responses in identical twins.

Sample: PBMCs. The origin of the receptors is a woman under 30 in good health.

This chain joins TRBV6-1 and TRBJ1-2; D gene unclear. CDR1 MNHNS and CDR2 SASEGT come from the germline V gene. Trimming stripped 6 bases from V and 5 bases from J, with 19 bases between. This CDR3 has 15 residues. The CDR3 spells CASRGFWGVEYGYTF. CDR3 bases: TGTGCCAGCAGGGGTTTTTGGGGTGTCGAATATGGCTACACCTTC.

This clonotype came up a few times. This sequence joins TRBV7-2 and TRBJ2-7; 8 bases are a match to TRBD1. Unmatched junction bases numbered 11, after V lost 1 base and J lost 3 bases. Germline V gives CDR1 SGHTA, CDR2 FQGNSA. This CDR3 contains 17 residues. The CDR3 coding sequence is TGTGCCAGCAGCTTAGGCAGGGGGCCCGCCGGACTCTACGAGCAGTACTTC. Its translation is CASSLGRGPAGLYEQYF.

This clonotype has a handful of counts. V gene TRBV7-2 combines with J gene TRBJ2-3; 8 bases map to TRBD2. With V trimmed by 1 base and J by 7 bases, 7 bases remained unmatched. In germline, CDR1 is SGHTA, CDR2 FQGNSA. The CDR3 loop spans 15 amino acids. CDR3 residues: CASSLVGLAGHTQYF. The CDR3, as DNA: TGTGCCAGCAGCTTAGTCGGACTAGCAGGTCATACGCAGTATTTT.

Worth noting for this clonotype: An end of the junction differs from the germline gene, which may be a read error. This CDR3 is CARSQDRYYEQYF. CDR3 sequence (DNA): TGCGCCAGAAGCCAAGACAGATACTACGAGCAGTACTTC. J is TRBJ2-7 and V is TRBV4-1; weak D call: TRBD1 (5 bases). Looked up from germline, CDR1 is MGHRA and CDR2 is YSYEKL. CDR3 length: 13 residues.

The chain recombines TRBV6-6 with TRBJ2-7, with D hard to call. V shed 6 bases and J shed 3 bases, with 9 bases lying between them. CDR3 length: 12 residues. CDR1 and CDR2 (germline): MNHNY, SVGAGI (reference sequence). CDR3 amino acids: CASRLASYEQYF. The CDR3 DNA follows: TGTGCCAGCAGACTGGCTAGCTACGAGCAGTACTTC.

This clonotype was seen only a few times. CDR3 in amino acids: CASSQAAITNYGYTF. Written as DNA, the CDR3 is TGTGCCAGCAGCCAAGCGGCGATCACTAACTATGGCTACACCTTC. This chain connects TRBV3-1 to TRBJ1-2, with D uncertain. Per germline, CDR1 LGHDT and CDR2 YNNKEL (reference sequence). The CDR3 extends over 15 amino acids. The V end was cut by 1 base, the J end by 0 bases, with 9 bases between.

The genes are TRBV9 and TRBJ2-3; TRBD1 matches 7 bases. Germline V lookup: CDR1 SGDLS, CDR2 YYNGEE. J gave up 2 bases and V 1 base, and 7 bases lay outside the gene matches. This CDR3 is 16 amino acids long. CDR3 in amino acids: CASSVYGTDYTDTQYF. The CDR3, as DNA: TGTGCCAGCAGCGTATATGGGACAGACTACACAGATACGCAGTATTTT. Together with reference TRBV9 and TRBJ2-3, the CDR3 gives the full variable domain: DSGVTQTPKHLITATGQRVTLRCSPRSGDLSVYWYQQSLDQGLQFLIQYYNGEERAKGNILERFSAQQFPDLHSELNLSSLELGDSALYFCASSVYGTDYTDTQYFGPGTRLTVL.

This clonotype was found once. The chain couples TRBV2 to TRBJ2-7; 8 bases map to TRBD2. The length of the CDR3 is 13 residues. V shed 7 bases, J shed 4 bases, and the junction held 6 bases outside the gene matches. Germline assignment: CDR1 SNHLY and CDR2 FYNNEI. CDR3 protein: CASIGGRLYEQYF. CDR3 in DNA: TGTGCCAGCATTGGCGGGAGGTTATACGAGCAGTACTTC.

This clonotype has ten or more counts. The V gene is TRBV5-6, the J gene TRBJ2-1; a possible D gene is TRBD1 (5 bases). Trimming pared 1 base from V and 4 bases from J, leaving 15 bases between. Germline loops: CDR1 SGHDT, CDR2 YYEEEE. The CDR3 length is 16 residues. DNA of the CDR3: TGTGCCAGCAGCTTGCTTGGCAGGGTGGATTACAATGAGCAGTTCTTC. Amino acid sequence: CASSLLGRVDYNEQFF.

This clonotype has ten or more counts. CDR3 in DNA: TGTGCCAGCAGCTTAGGTTTGGCGGGGGGCCGCTACGAGCAGTACTTC. As protein: CASSLGLAGGRYEQYF. The chain links TRBV7-2 to TRBJ2-7, with 8 bases that match TRBD2. This CDR3 region has 16 residues. Trimming cost V 1 base and J 3 bases; bases outside gene matches: 8. Germline CDR1 and CDR2: SGHTA and FQGNSA. The full variable domain, its missing parts supplied by reference TRBV7-2 and TRBJ2-7, is GAGVSQSPSNKVTEKGKDVELRCDPISGHTALYWYRQSLGQGLEFLIYFQGNSAPDKSGLPSDRFSAERTGGSVSTLTIQRTQQEDSAVYLCASSLGLAGGRYEQYFGPGTRLTVT.

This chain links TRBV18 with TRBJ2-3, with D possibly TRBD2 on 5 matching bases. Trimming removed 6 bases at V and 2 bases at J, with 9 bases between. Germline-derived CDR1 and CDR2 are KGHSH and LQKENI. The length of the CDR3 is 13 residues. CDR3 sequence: CASSPGITDTQYF. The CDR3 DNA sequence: TGTGCCAGCTCCCCCGGGATCACAGATACGCAGTATTTT.

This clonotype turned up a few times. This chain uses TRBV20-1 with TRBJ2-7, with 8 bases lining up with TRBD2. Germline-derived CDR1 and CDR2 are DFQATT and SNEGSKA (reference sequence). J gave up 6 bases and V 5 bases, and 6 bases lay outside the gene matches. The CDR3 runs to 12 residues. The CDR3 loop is CSAPGGGVEQYF. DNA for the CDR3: TGCAGTGCTCCCGGGGGGGGTGTCGAGCAGTACTTC.

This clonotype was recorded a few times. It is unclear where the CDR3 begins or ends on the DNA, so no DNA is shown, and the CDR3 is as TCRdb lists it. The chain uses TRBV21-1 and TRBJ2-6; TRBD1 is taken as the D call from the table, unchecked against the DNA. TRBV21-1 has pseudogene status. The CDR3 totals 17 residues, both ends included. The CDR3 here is CASNSGTVASGANVLTF.

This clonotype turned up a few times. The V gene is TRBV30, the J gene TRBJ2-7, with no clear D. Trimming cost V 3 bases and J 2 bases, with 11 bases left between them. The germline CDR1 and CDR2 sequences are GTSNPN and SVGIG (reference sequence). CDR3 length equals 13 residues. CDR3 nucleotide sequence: TGTGCCTGGAGCGCATTGGCCCCCTACGAGCAGTACTTC. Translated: CAWSALAPYEQYF.

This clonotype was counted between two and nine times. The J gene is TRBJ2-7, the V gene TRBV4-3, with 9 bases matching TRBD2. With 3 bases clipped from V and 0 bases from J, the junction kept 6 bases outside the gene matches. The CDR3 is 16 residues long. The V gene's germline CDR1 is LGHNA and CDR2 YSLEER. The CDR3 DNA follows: TGCGCCAGCAGCCAGGAACTAGCGGGTATCTCCTACGAGCAGTACTTC. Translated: CASSQELAGISYEQYF.

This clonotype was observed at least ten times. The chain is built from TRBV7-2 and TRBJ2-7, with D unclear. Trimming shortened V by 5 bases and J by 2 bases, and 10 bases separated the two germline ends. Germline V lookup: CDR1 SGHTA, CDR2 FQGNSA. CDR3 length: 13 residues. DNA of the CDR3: TGTGCCAGCAGCACCCTCGGCGCCTACGAGCAGTACTTC. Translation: CASSTLGAYEQYF.

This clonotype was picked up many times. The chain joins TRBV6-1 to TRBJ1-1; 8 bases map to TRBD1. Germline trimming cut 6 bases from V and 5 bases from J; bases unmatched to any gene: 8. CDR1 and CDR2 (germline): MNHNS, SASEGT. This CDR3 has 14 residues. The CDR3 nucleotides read TGTGCCAGCAGCACCCGGACAGGGCTTACTGAAGCTTTCTTT. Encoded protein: CASSTRTGLTEAFF.

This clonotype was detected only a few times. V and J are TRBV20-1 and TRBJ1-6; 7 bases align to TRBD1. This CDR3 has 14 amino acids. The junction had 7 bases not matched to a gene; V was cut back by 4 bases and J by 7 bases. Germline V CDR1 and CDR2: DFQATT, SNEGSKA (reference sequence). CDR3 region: CSAIIRGWNSPLHF. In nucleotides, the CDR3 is TGCAGTGCTATTATCAGGGGGTGGAATTCACCCCTCCACTTT.

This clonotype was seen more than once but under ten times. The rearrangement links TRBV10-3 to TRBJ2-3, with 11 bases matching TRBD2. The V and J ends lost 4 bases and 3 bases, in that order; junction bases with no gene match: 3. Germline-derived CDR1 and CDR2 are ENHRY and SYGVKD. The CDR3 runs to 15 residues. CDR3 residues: CAISGGTSGTDTQYF. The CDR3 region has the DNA TGTGCCATCAGTGGGGGGACTAGCGGTACAGATACGCAGTATTTT.

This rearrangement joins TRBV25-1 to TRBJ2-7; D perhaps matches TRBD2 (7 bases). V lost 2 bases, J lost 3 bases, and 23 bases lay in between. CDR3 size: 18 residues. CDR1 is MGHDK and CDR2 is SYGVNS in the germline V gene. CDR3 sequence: CASSERGAGRIFGYEQYF. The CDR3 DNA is TGTGCCAGCAGTGAACGGGGGGCAGGGAGGATATTCGGCTACGAGCAGTACTTC.

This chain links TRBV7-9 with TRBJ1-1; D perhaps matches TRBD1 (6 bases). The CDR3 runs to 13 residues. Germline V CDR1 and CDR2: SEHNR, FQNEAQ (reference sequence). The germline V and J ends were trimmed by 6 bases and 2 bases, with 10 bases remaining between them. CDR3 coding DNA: TGTGCCAGCAGGAACAGGGATAACACTGAAGCTTTCTTT. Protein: CASRNRDNTEAFF.

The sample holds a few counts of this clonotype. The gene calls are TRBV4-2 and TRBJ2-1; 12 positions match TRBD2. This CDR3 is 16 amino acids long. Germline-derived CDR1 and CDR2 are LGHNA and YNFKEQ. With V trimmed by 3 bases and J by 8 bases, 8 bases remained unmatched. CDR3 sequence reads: CASSQQLAGGIHEQFF. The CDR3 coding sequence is TGTGCCAGCAGCCAGCAACTAGCGGGGGGTATCCATGAGCAGTTCTTC.

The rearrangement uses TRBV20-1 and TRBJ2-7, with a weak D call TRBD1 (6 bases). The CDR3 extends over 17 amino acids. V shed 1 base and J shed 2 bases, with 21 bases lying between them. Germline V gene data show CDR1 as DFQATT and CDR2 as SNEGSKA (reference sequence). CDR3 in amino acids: CSARGGPERRAAYEQYF. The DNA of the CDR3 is TGCAGTGCTAGAGGGGGGCCGGAACGCAGGGCAGCCTACGAGCAGTACTTC.

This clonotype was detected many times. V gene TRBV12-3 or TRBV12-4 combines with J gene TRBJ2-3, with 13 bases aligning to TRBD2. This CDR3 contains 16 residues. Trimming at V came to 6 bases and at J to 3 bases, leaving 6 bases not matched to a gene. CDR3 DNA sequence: TGTGCCAGCAGCCGTGGGACTAGCGGGATGACAGATACGCAGTATTTT. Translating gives CASSRGTSGMTDTQYF.

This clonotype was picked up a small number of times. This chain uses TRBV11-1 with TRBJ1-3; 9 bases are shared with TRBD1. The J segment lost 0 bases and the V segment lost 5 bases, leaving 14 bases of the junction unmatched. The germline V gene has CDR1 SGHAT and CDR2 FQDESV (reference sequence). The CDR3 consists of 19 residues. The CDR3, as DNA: TGTGCCAGCAGCGGCCTTGTGGGACAGGGAGTCTTCTCTGGAAACACCATATATTTT. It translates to CASSGLVGQGVFSGNTIYF.

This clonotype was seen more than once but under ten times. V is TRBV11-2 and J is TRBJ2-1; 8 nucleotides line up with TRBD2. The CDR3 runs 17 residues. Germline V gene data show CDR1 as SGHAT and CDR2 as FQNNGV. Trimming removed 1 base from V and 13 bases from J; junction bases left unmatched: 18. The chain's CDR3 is CASSLAFAKSAGVTQFF. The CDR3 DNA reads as TGTGCCAGCAGCTTAGCTTTCGCAAAGTCAGCGGGAGTAACCCAGTTCTTC.

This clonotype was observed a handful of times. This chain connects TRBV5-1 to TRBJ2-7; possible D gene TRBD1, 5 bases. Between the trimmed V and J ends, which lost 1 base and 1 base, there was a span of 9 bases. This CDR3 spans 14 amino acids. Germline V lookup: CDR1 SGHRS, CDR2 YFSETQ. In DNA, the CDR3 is TGCGCCAGCAGCTTGATGGACAATTCCTACGAGCAGTACTTC. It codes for CASSLMDNSYEQYF.

Written as DNA, the CDR3 is TGTGCCAGCTCACCACCGGGACTACAGGACTACGAGCAGTACTTC. This sequence encodes CASSPPGLQDYEQYF. The chain carries TRBV18 and TRBJ2-7, with 7 nucleotides matching TRBD2. The germline gives CDR1 KGHSH, CDR2 LQKENI. This CDR3 contains 15 residues. Trimming removed 0 bases from V and 3 bases from J; junction bases left unmatched: 5.

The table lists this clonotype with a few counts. The CDR3 nucleotides read TGTGCCAGCAGCTTGTTAGTGGTGGGGAATGGCTACACCTTC. The encoded protein is CASSLLVVGNGYTF. The chain has TRBV5-6 and TRBJ1-2; no definite D call. The CDR3 spans 14 residues. Per germline, CDR1 SGHDT and CDR2 YYEEEE. V gave up 1 base and J gave up 6 bases, with 13 bases separating them.